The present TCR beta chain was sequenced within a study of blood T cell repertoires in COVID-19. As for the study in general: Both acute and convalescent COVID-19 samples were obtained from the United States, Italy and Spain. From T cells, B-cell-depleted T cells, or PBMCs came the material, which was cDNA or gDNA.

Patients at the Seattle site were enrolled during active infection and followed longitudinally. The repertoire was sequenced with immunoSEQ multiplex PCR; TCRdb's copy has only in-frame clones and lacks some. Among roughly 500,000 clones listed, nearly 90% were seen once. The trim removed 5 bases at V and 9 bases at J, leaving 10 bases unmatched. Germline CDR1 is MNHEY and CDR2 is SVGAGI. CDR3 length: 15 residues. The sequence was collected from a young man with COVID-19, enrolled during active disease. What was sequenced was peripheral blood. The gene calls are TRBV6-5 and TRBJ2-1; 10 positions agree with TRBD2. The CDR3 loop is CASSPRASGSSEQFF. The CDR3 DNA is TGTGCCAGCAGTCCCCGGGCTAGCGGGAGTTCTGAGCAGTTCTTC.